The entry below describes one T cell receptor beta chain. This sample was included in a study of blood T cell repertoires in COVID-19. Turning to the study itself: COVID-19 samples from acute and convalescent phases originated in the United States, Italy and Spain. Sample material is recorded as cDNA or gDNA derived from T cells, B-cell-depleted T cells, or PBMCs.

Per the germline V gene, CDR1 is SGHTA and CDR2 is FQGNSA. The V gene lost 4 bases and the J gene lost 2 bases, with 6 bases spanning the gap. The CDR3 consists of 13 residues. Original methodology: Estimated nucleated cell counts came from reference gene primer amplification. Data came from immunoSEQ multiplex PCR; TCRdb stores just in-frame clones and leaves some out. That table is the source of V, J and clone size, and D and trimming were worked out from the DNA. The sample has approximately 120,000 clones; roughly 86% are singletons. This chain connects TRBV7-2 to TRBJ1-3; no clear D. Sequencing used peripheral blood. The receptor comes from a human donor in a cohort sampled during active COVID-19. CDR3 nucleotides: TGTGCCAGCAGCTGGAGGGCTGGAAACACCATATATTTT. This sequence encodes CASSWRAGNTIYF.